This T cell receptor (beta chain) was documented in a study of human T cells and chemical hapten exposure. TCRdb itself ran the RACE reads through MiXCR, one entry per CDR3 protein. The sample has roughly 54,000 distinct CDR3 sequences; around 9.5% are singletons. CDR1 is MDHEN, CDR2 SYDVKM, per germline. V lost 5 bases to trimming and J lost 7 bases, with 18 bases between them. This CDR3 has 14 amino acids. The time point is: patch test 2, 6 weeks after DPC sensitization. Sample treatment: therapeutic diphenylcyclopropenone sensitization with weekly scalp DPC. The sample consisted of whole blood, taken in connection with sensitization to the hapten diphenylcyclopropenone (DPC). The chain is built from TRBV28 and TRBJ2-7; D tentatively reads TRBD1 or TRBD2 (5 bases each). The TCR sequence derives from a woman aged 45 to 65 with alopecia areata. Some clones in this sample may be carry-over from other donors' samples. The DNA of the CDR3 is TGTGCCAGCAGTGCTGGGGACCGCCGGGGAGAGCAGTACTTC. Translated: CASSAGDRRGEQYF.